The entry below describes one TCR beta chain. This sample stems from a study of blood T cell repertoires in COVID-19. Profiled with immunoSEQ multiplex PCR; TCRdb holds only in-frame clones, not every one. This table has about 300,000 clones, roughly 86% appearing once. Germline CDR1 reads LGHDT; CDR2 reads YNNKEL (reference sequence). The CDR3 runs 13 residues. The ends were cut back, 4 bases at V and 8 bases at J, with 14 bases in the middle. Followed over time, Seattle patients had been enrolled while infection was active. The rearrangement joins TRBV3-1 (or the pseudogene TRBV3-2) to TRBJ1-2; tentative D call: TRBD1 (6 bases). Source material: peripheral blood. The source is a woman under 40 with COVID-19, enrolled during active disease. CDR3 region: CASSPWDTGGYTF. CDR3 sequence (DNA): TGTGCCAGCAGCCCGTGGGACACAGGAGGCTACACCTTC.